Listed below are T cell receptor beta chains from one sample, sequenced in a study of T cells in Graves' hyperthyroidism and ophthalmopathy. TCRdb re-derived calls from the multiplex PCR reads in MiXCR, one entry per CDR3 protein. This sample has approximately 420,000 distinct CDR3 sequences; about an eighth occur once, and the top ten carry less than 6.5%. The sequencing sample was made of blood. These TCRs come from a woman in her late teens or twenties with Graves' hyperthyroidism. Both conserved end residues are part of each CDR3. A D gene is named only where the DNA matches it firmly. Clone size appears in some rows only: once, few, many, or a class for an expanded clone.

d_gene: -
len: 15
v_gene: TRBV20-1
j_gene: TRBJ2-2
abundance: few
CDR3aa: CSAPRWGANTGELFF
CDR3nt: TGCAGTGCCCCACGGTGGGGAGCGAACACCGGGGAGCTGTTTTTT

d_gene: TRBD1
len: 19
v_gene: TRBV20-1
j_gene: TRBJ1-5
abundance: many
CDR3aa: CSAKSRDRGLGKIAQPQHF
CDR3nt: TGCAGTGCAAAGTCCCGGGACAGGGGGCTTGGAAAAATTGCTCAGCCCCAGCATTTT

d_gene: -
len: 13
v_gene: TRBV5-1
j_gene: TRBJ1-5
abundance: -
CDR3aa: CASSKDTNQPQHF
CDR3nt: TGCGCCAGCAGCAAGGACACAAATCAGCCCCAGCATTTT

d_gene: -
len: 15
v_gene: TRBV9
j_gene: TRBJ1-6
abundance: few
CDR3aa: CASSVEGSRGSPLHF
CDR3nt: TGTGCCAGCAGCGTAGAGGGGTCAAGGGGTTCACCCCTCCACTTT

d_gene: TRBD2
len: 14
v_gene: TRBV29-1
j_gene: TRBJ2-7
abundance: -
CDR3aa: CSALLAGGRYEQYF
CDR3nt: TGCAGCGCACTACTAGCGGGAGGACGCTACGAGCAGTACTTC

d_gene: -
len: 13
v_gene: TRBV5-1
j_gene: TRBJ2-3
abundance: many
CDR3aa: CASGFSLADTQYF
CDR3nt: TGCGCCAGCGGGTTTAGCCTGGCAGATACGCAGTATTTT

d_gene: -
len: 17
v_gene: TRBV2
j_gene: TRBJ1-3
abundance: many
CDR3aa: CASSEAGFGAVGNTIYF
CDR3nt: TGTGCCAGCAGTGAAGCCGGTTTTGGTGCGGTAGGAAACACCATATATTTT

d_gene: TRBD1
len: 16
v_gene: TRBV19
j_gene: TRBJ1-1
abundance: -
CDR3aa: CASSKPGTALNTEAFF
CDR3nt: TGTGCCAGTAGTAAACCGGGGACAGCCCTGAACACTGAAGCTTTCTTT

d_gene: TRBD2
len: 16
v_gene: TRBV3-1
j_gene: TRBJ2-1
abundance: few
CDR3aa: CASSQKTSGSLNEQFF
CDR3nt: TGTGCCAGCAGCCAAAAGACTAGCGGGAGTTTGAATGAGCAGTTCTTC

d_gene: TRBD1
len: 14
v_gene: TRBV5-1
j_gene: TRBJ1-2
abundance: -
CDR3aa: CASSPSRDRRGYTF
CDR3nt: TGCGCCAGCAGCCCGTCCCGGGACAGGAGAGGTTACACCTTC

d_gene: -
len: 15
v_gene: TRBV7-2
j_gene: TRBJ1-5
abundance: -
CDR3aa: CASSLGGIRNQPQHF
CDR3nt: TGTGCCAGCAGCTTAGGGGGAATTCGCAATCAGCCCCAGCATTTT

d_gene: -
len: 13
v_gene: TRBV10-3
j_gene: TRBJ1-1
abundance: many
CDR3aa: CAISDGRATEAFF
CDR3nt: TGTGCCATCAGTGATGGAAGGGCCACTGAAGCTTTCTTT

d_gene: -
len: 14
v_gene: TRBV7-9
j_gene: TRBJ1-4
abundance: few
CDR3aa: CASSLGVGNEKLFF
CDR3nt: TGTGCCAGCAGCTTAGGGGTAGGGAATGAAAAACTGTTTTTT

d_gene: TRBD2
len: 15
v_gene: TRBV29-1
j_gene: TRBJ2-3
abundance: many
CDR3aa: CSVDLAGESTDTQYF
CDR3nt: TGCAGCGTTGATCTAGCGGGAGAAAGCACAGATACGCAGTATTTT

d_gene: TRBD2
len: 14
v_gene: TRBV19
j_gene: TRBJ2-1
abundance: many
CDR3aa: CASSFSGRVNEQFF
CDR3nt: TGTGCCAGTAGTTTTAGCGGGAGGGTAAATGAGCAGTTCTTC

d_gene: -
len: 16
v_gene: TRBV4-1
j_gene: TRBJ2-3
abundance: many
CDR3aa: CASSQRGESSTDTQYF
CDR3nt: TGCGCCAGCAGCCAGCGTGGAGAGTCTAGCACAGATACGCAGTATTTT